This T cell receptor (beta chain) appears in the sequencing data of a study of T cells in Graves' hyperthyroidism and ophthalmopathy. The TCR beta CDR3 regions underwent amplification using RNA transcripts as the source. HTBI primers were the set used in a first-round RT-PCR of the TCR CDR3. TCRdb reprocessed the multiplex PCR reads via MiXCR and lists one record per CDR3 protein. The table has about 580,000 distinct CDR3 sequences, just over 45% seen once. With regard to this clonotype: In this CDR3 the conserved last residue, phenylalanine or tryptophan, is missing, so a read error is likely.

This clonotype was obtained from a young woman with Graves' hyperthyroidism. Sequences were obtained from peripheral blood or thyroid tissue (not recorded which).

The CDR3 sequence is CASSVTGDSYEQYL. The CDR3 coding sequence is TGCGCCAGCAGCGTGACAGGCGATTCCTACGAGCAGTACCTC. This chain links TRBV5-1 with TRBJ2-7; weak D call: TRBD1 (6 bases). Germline V gene lookup returns CDR1 SGHRS and CDR2 YFSETQ. V gave up 4 bases and J gave up 1 base, with 12 bases separating them. This CDR3 has 14 residues.